These T cell receptor beta chains were read from a single sample in a study of OX40 agonist ivuxolimab in advanced cancers. Clones were sequenced by immunoSEQ multiplex PCR, and TCRdb holds only the in-frame ones, with some missing. The sample holds around 85,000 clones; about 89% are singletons and the top ten take about 7.6%. Sample: CD4+ or CD8+ T cells sorted from blood, taken in a trial of the OX40 agonist ivuxolimab. The receptors come from an adult with an advanced solid tumor such as melanoma, head and neck, liver or kidney cancer. CDR3s include the opening cysteine and the closing phenylalanine or tryptophan. The D gene is left open where the match is weak. The listing skips clone size in some rows; elsewhere it reads once, few, many or a size class.

v_gene	d_gene	j_gene	abundance	CDR3nt	CDR3aa
TRBV6-6	NA	TRBJ2-3	NA	TGTGCCAGCAGTTACGTATCAGATACGCAGTATTTT	CASSYVSDTQYF
TRBV9	NA	TRBJ2-5	NA	TGTGCCAGCAGCGTAGGCGACGAGACCCAGTACTTC	CASSVGDETQYF
TRBV6-6	TRBD1	TRBJ2-3	NA	TGTGCCAGCAGTTCACAGGGGATAAGCACAGATACGCAGTATTTT	CASSSQGISTDTQYF
TRBV27	NA	TRBJ2-1	once	TGTGCCAGCAGTTACGACGGATACAATGAGCAGTTCTTC	CASSYDGYNEQFF
TRBV7-2	NA	TRBJ2-1	NA	TGTGCCAGCAGCTGGGCCCAACGGGGGCTGACAAACAATGAGCAGTTCTTC	CASSWAQRGLTNNEQFF
TRBV28	NA	TRBJ1-5	NA	TGTGCCAGCAGTCTACCGGCCAGGGTAGGGCAGCCCCAGCATTTT	CASSLPARVGQPQHF
TRBV28	NA	TRBJ2-1	NA	TGTGCCAGCACTTCTGGACTCATATACAATGAGCAGTTCTTC	CASTSGLIYNEQFF
TRBV5-4	NA	TRBJ2-3	NA	TGTGCCAGCAGCTCCCCCACAGATACGCAGTATTTT	CASSSPTDTQYF
TRBV2	NA	TRBJ2-4	NA	TGTGCCAGCAGTGAATCGGGACTTCGGCTAAACATTCAGTACTTC	CASSESGLRLNIQYF
TRBV7-9	NA	TRBJ2-3	NA	TGTGCCAGCAGCTTTGGGGGAACAGATACGCAGTATTTT	CASSFGGTDTQYF
TRBV30	NA	TRBJ2-2	NA	TGTTCCCTAGACGGGGTGACCGGGGAGCTGTTTTTT	CSLDGVTGELFF
TRBV28	NA	TRBJ2-3	NA	TGTGCCAGCGGCGGACCAGATACGCAGTATTTT	CASGGPDTQYF
TRBV30	TRBD1	TRBJ1-6	NA	TGTGCCTGGGGACAGGAGAACTATAATTCACCCCTCCACTTT	CAWGQENYNSPLHF
TRBV28	NA	TRBJ2-6	NA	TGTGCCAGCAGTTTATTTCCTGTTTTTGCCAACGTCCTGACTTTC	CASSLFPVFANVLTF
TRBV18	NA	TRBJ2-1	NA	TGTGCCAGCTCACCAGACTGGAGCTCCTACAATGAGCAGTTCTTC	CASSPDWSSYNEQFF
TRBV28	NA	TRBJ1-1	NA	TGTGCCAGCAGTCTAGACCTGAACACTGAAGCTTTCTTT	CASSLDLNTEAFF
TRBV28	TRBD1	TRBJ2-4	NA	TGTGCCAGCGAGTCCGGGACAGGGGTAAACATTCAGTACTTC	CASESGTGVNIQYF
TRBV28	NA	TRBJ2-5	NA	TGTGCCAGCAGCTTTGGAGAGACCCAGTACTTC	CASSFGETQYF
TRBV4-3	NA	TRBJ1-3	NA	TGCGCCAGCAGCCAAGATACAGGGACTGGAAACACCATATATTTT	CASSQDTGTGNTIYF
TRBV9	TRBD2	TRBJ2-1	once	TGTGCCAGCAGCGGAATGGGACTAGCGGGAGGCTCGAGCTCCTACAATGAGCAGTTCTTC	CASSGMGLAGGSSSYNEQFF
TRBV4-3	NA	TRBJ2-6	NA	TGCGCCAGCAGCCCCGACACGGAGGGGGCCAACGTCCTGACTTTC	CASSPDTEGANVLTF
TRBV11-2	NA	TRBJ2-7	NA	TGTGCCAGCAGCCCCATGATGCTGGCCCCCGACGAGCAGTACTTC	CASSPMMLAPDEQYF
TRBV9	NA	TRBJ2-7	NA	TGTGCCAGCAGCAAAGGAAGGAATCCCATCTACGAGCAGTACTTC	CASSKGRNPIYEQYF
TRBV27	NA	TRBJ1-6	NA	TGTGGGGCAGGGGCGCCGGGCTCACCCCTCCACTTT	CGAGAPGSPLHF
TRBV6-5	TRBD2	TRBJ2-3	NA	TGTGCCAGCAGTTACTATAGCGGGGGCACAGATACGCAGTATTTT	CASSYYSGGTDTQYF
TRBV30	NA	TRBJ1-6	NA	TGTGCCTGGAAACCCTCCTATAATTCACCCCTCCACTTT	CAWKPSYNSPLHF
TRBV30	NA	TRBJ2-7	NA	TGTGCCTGGAGTCCTCAGGGCTACGAGCAGTACTTC	CAWSPQGYEQYF
TRBV29-1	TRBD2	TRBJ2-3	NA	TGCAGCGCTGGGACTAGCGGGAGGGCCTTGGATACGCAGTATTTT	CSAGTSGRALDTQYF
TRBV12-5	NA	TRBJ1-4	NA	TGTGCTAGTGGTTTGGGTGGGGTACATGAAAAACTGTTTTTT	CASGLGGVHEKLFF
TRBV11-2	TRBD2	TRBJ2-1	NA	TGTGCCAGCAGCTTTCTCGCGGGGGGTACCTACAATGAGCAGTTCTTC	CASSFLAGGTYNEQFF
TRBV5-8	TRBD1	TRBJ1-5	NA	TGTGCCAGCAGCTTGTCCCGGGACAGGGCCGGGAATCAGCCCCAGCATTTT	CASSLSRDRAGNQPQHF
TRBV30	NA	TRBJ1-1	few	TGTGCCTGGACTGACGGATCGAACACTGAAGCTTTCTTT	CAWTDGSNTEAFF
TRBV7-2	NA	TRBJ2-3	NA	TGTGCCAGCAGCTTAGTGGGGGAGGCCCTCACAGATACGCAGTATTTT	CASSLVGEALTDTQYF
TRBV30	TRBD1	TRBJ1-5	few	TGTGCCTGGAGTGCGGACAGGGGAATCAATCAGCCCCAGCATTTT	CAWSADRGINQPQHF
TRBV2	NA	TRBJ1-1	once	TGTGCCAGCAGTGAATTCGGGGGGCGGACTGAAGCTTTCTTT	CASSEFGGRTEAFF
TRBV7-9	TRBD1	TRBJ1-3	NA	TGTGCCAGCAGCACTCCGACAGGGGCTGGAAACACCATATATTTT	CASSTPTGAGNTIYF
TRBV28	NA	TRBJ1-2	NA	TGTGCCAGCAGTTCTTCAGGGTTGGGCTACACCTTC	CASSSSGLGYTF
TRBV6-7	NA	TRBJ1-2	NA	TGTGCCATCTGGAGGGGCACGATTGAGGGCTACACCTTC	CAIWRGTIEGYTF
TRBV9	NA	TRBJ2-3	NA	TGTGCCAGCAGCACCCCAGGGCGGGCGGGGACTAGCACAGATACGCAGTATTTT	CASSTPGRAGTSTDTQYF
TRBV6-6	TRBD1	TRBJ2-1	NA	TGTGCCAGCAGCCCCGGACAGGGCTCCTACAATGAGCAGTTCTTC	CASSPGQGSYNEQFF
TRBV28	NA	TRBJ1-2	NA	TGTGCCAGCAGTACCCAAGGGGGAAAGGGCTACACCTTC	CASSTQGGKGYTF
TRBV25-1	TRBD1	TRBJ2-3	NA	TGTGCCAGCACCCCCGGACAGGGTCGGACGCAGTATTTT	CASTPGQGRTQYF